This record covers a single TCR beta chain. Its specificity is unknown. These data originate in a study of T cell responses to AZD1222 COVID-19 vaccine. Study results and limitations: Only a handful of AZD1222 recipients were seropositive at baseline. Increases in Spike-specific TCR breadth and depth were seen after two AZD1222 doses. Nearly half of unique spike-specific TCRs reportedly avoided B.1.351 and B.1.1.7 mutated regions. White British donors predominated, females outnumbered males, and clonal diversity was possibly underestimated.

Data came from immunoSEQ multiplex PCR; TCRdb stores just in-frame clones and leaves some out. The sample holds 65,000 to 90,000 clones, around 89% seen once. Here the sequenced sample was peripheral blood, taken on day 0 of AZD1222 vaccination. The sequence came from an adult in good health.

The CDR3 DNA reads as TGTGCCAGCAGCCAGGACAGGGCGGTGGAGTTCTTC. It codes for CASSQDRAVEFF. J is TRBJ2-1 and V is TRBV12-3 or TRBV12-4, with TRBD1 identical over 8 bases. With 6 bases clipped from V and 14 bases from J, the junction kept 9 bases outside the gene matches. The CDR3 contains 12 residues.